This T cell receptor beta chain originates from a study of blood T cell repertoires in COVID-19. Study overall: Nucleic acid was either cDNA or gDNA, and it came from T cells, B-cell-depleted T cells, or PBMCs.

All recovered Cohort 3 donors got two negative PCRs, got clearance, or saw symptom resolution. J was trimmed by 1 base and V by 5 bases; bases with no gene match: 3. This CDR3 spans 14 amino acids. Germline V CDR1 and CDR2: SQVTM, ANQGSEA. Profiling relied on immunoSEQ multiplex PCR, and the TCRdb table lists in-frame clones only, not all of them. The table has over 350,000 clones, just under 90% seen once. The V call is TRBV29-1, the J call TRBJ1-3; 9 nucleotides align to TRBD1. The receptor comes from a woman between 45 and 65 years old who had recovered from COVID-19. Input material: PBMCs or T cells enriched from blood (not recorded which). The DNA for the CDR3 is TGCAGCGTTATACAGGGGGCTTCTGGAAACACCATATATTTT. Residues: CSVIQGASGNTIYF.